These 19 T cell receptor beta chains originate from one sample sequenced in a study of regulatory T cells in long-lasting Graves disease. According to the study, TCR beta libraries were built with iRepertoire HTBI primers and CDR3-region Arm-PCR. TCRdb reprocessed the multiplex PCR reads with MiXCR, giving one entry per CDR3 protein. The data contain roughly 420,000 distinct CDR3 sequences, around 15% of them singletons. Noted time point: newly diagnosed GD, antithyroid drugs for less than 3 months. Extracted PBMC RNA gave rise to the TCR library. The same sample was also used in a study of T cells in Graves' hyperthyroidism and ophthalmopathy.

The sample in question was peripheral blood mononuclear cells (PBMCs), obtained at new diagnosis, from a patient treated with antithyroid drugs. All receptors derive from a woman aged 18-29 years with Graves disease.

This clonotype was seen only a few times. This chain uses TRBV9 with TRBJ2-3; D gene ambiguous. Trimming left V 0 bases short and J 2 bases short, with 10 bases between. CDR3 length: 15 amino acids. CDR1 SGDLS and CDR2 YYNGEE come from the germline V gene. CDR3 nucleotide sequence: TGTGCCAGCAGCGTAGTGGGGATCTACACAGATACGCAGTATTTT. This codes for CASSVVGIYTDTQYF.

At least ten counts were recorded for this clonotype. The chain joins TRBV20-1 to TRBJ2-7; weak D call: TRBD2 (5 bases). CDR3 length: 14 residues. Germline V CDR1 and CDR2: DFQATT, SNEGSKA (reference sequence). Trimming pared 2 bases from V and 2 bases from J, leaving 13 bases between. CDR3: CSARLGGPTYEQYF. As DNA, the CDR3 is TGCAGTGCTAGACTGGGCGGGCCGACCTACGAGCAGTACTTC.

This clonotype was counted a few times. V is TRBV28 and J is TRBJ2-1, with a weak D call TRBD1 (5 bases). CDR3 length equals 15 residues. V lost 3 bases, J lost 4 bases, and 13 bases lay in between. The germline CDR1 and CDR2 sequences are MDHEN and SYDVKM. As DNA, the CDR3 is TGTGCCAGCAGTTTTAGGACACTCGCATACAATGAGCAGTTCTTC. This codes for CASSFRTLAYNEQFF.

This clonotype was seen a few times. The rearrangement joins TRBV5-1 to TRBJ2-5, with unresolved D. V was trimmed by 2 bases and J by 1 base, leaving 12 bases between them. Germline loops: CDR1 SGHRS, CDR2 YFSETQ. This CDR3 contains 15 residues. For the CDR3, the DNA is TGCGCCAGCAGCTTCTTCGGACCAAGCCAAGAGACCCAGTACTTC. This codes for CASSFFGPSQETQYF.

The chain combines TRBV30 with TRBJ2-1; unclear D gene. Looked up from germline, CDR1 is GTSNPN and CDR2 is SVGIG (reference sequence). The ends were cut back, 5 bases at V and 3 bases at J, with 11 bases in the middle. The CDR3 runs 13 residues. The CDR3 is CAWAPIRYNEQFF. CDR3 in DNA: TGTGCCTGGGCCCCGATACGCTACAATGAGCAGTTCTTC.

This clonotype was recorded at least ten times. The chain joins TRBV12-3 or TRBV12-4 to TRBJ1-1, with D perhaps matching TRBD1 (5 bases). V was trimmed by 5 bases and J by 7 bases, leaving 17 bases between them. The length of the CDR3 is 14 residues. The DNA for the CDR3 is TGTGCCAGCAGTCTCTCGCGCCGGGACGTTGAAGCTTTCTTT. Translated, it gives CASSLSRRDVEAFF.

The CDR3 loop reads CAISESRGGPYTEAFF. The CDR3 region has the DNA TGTGCCATCAGTGAGTCGCGGGGGGGGCCGTATACTGAAGCTTTCTTT. The chain combines TRBV10-3 with TRBJ1-1; possible D gene TRBD1, 6 bases. Germline assignment: CDR1 ENHRY and CDR2 SYGVKD. The CDR3 is 16 amino acids. V was clipped by 0 bases and J by 5 bases, with 16 bases between them.

This clonotype was found many times. V is TRBV7-8 and J is TRBJ2-7; D unclear. The CDR3 runs to 15 residues. Trimming pared 1 base from V and 0 bases from J, leaving 10 bases between. In germline, CDR1 is SGHVS, CDR2 FQNEAQ. The CDR3 reads CASSLGVVGSYEQYF. Written as DNA, the CDR3 is TGTGCCAGCAGCTTAGGGGTGGTCGGCTCCTACGAGCAGTACTTC.

CDR3 DNA sequence: TGCAGTGCTTCCCGTTTCGGGGAGCTGTTTTTT. It translates to CSASRFGELFF. The J gene is TRBJ2-2, the V gene TRBV20-1; no firm D call. V lost 5 bases to trimming and J lost 7 bases, with 8 bases between them. Germline V gene lookup returns CDR1 DFQATT and CDR2 SNEGSKA (reference sequence). The CDR3 consists of 11 residues.

This clonotype was counted at least ten times. The rearrangement joins TRBV7-6 to TRBJ1-2; D is ambiguous. This CDR3 has 13 amino acids. Germline V lookup: CDR1 SGHVS, CDR2 FNYEAQ. Trimming removed 5 bases from V and 3 bases from J, with 10 bases in between. The CDR3 sequence: CASSADGDYGYTF. The CDR3 coding sequence is TGTGCCAGCAGCGCAGACGGGGACTATGGCTACACCTTC.

The rearrangement joins TRBV3-1 to TRBJ2-1; the D gene could be TRBD1 or TRBD2 (5 bases each). V lost 4 bases and J 9 bases, leaving 10 bases between the germline ends. The germline gives CDR1 LGHDT, CDR2 YNNKEL (reference sequence). The CDR3 contains 12 residues. CDR3 DNA: TGTGCCAGCAGCCCAATGAGGGGTGAGCAGTTCTTC. Amino acids: CASSPMRGEQFF.

Ten or more counts support this clonotype. This chain joins TRBV5-6 and TRBJ1-1; TRBD1 might be the D (5 bases). This CDR3 spans 14 amino acids. CDR1 is SGHDT, CDR2 YYEEEE, per germline. V gave up 4 bases and J gave up 5 bases, with 15 bases separating them. The CDR3 DNA reads as TGTGCCAGCAGCCGGGACGTTGCGGCGACTGAAGCTTTCTTT. Residues: CASSRDVAATEAFF.

This clonotype occurred many times. This sequence joins TRBV29-1 and TRBJ2-7, with 9 positions matching TRBD2. CDR1 is SQVTM, CDR2 ANQGSEA, per germline. The V segment lost 3 bases and the J segment 4 bases; nucleotides outside the gene matches: 7. The CDR3 has 14 residues. The CDR3 DNA follows: TGCAGCGTTGAGTCTGTTAGCGGGAGTTACGAGCAGTACTTC. Encoded protein: CSVESVSGSYEQYF.

With regard to this clonotype: With a much larger clone just one base away, this may be a read error. This chain uses TRBV27 with TRBJ2-7; D possibly uses TRBD1 or TRBD2 (5 bases each). There are 15 residues in the CDR3. The ends were cut back, 5 bases at V and 2 bases at J, with 16 bases in the middle. CDR1 and CDR2 from the germline V gene are MNHEY and SMNVEV (reference sequence). The CDR3 DNA reads TGTGCCAGCAGTGCCCAGTGGGGGTCTCCCTACGAGCAGTACTTC. It is translated as CASSAQWGSPYEQYF.

This rearrangement joins TRBV5-4 to TRBJ1-3; 9 bases are shared with TRBD1. This CDR3 region has 18 residues. V gave up 2 bases and J gave up 1 base; unmatched junction bases: 10. From germline, CDR1 is SGHNT and CDR2 YYREEE (reference sequence). The CDR3 region has the DNA TGTGCCAGCAGCTTCGGGACAGGGTCTTTTTCTTCTGGAAACACCATATATTTT. Translating it yields CASSFGTGSFSSGNTIYF. Based on the CDR3 plus reference TRBV5-4 and TRBJ1-3, the full variable domain is ETGVTQSPTHLIKTRGQQVTLRCSSQSGHNTVSWYQQALGQGPQFIFQYYREEENGRGNFPPRFSGLQFPNYSSELNVNALELDDSALYLCASSFGTGSFSSGNTIYFGEGSWLTVV.

This clonotype was seen many times. This chain connects TRBV20-1 to TRBJ2-7; weak D call: TRBD2 (6 bases). Germline CDR1 and CDR2: DFQATT and SNEGSKA (reference sequence). The length of the CDR3 is 12 residues. The CDR3 reads CSLSREAYEQYF. The CDR3 nucleotides read TGCAGCCTTTCAAGGGAGGCCTACGAGCAGTACTTC.

The genes are TRBV9 and TRBJ2-1; TRBD2 agrees at 7 bases. The germline gives CDR1 SGDLS, CDR2 YYNGEE. V was pared by 6 bases and J by 8 bases, with 14 bases of the junction left unmatched. This CDR3 has 15 residues. The chain's CDR3 is CASTGEGLGFDEQFF. CDR3 nucleotide sequence: TGTGCCAGCACTGGGGAGGGGTTAGGGTTCGATGAGCAGTTCTTC.

This chain joins TRBV7-6 and TRBJ2-7, with D hard to call. Germline V lookup: CDR1 SGHVS, CDR2 FNYEAQ. The CDR3 covers 13 residues. The V end lost 5 bases, the J end lost 4 bases, and 12 bases lay between the germline ends. This chain's CDR3 is CASSDGSVYEQYF. As DNA, the CDR3 is TGTGCCAGCAGCGATGGCAGCGTTTACGAGCAGTACTTC.

A few counts support this clonotype. The V gene is TRBV28, the J gene TRBJ2-2; D is ambiguous. Germline V gives CDR1 MDHEN, CDR2 SYDVKM. V lost 6 bases and J lost 2, with 7 bases in between. The CDR3 is 13 residues long. This chain's CDR3 is CASSNANTGELFF. In DNA, the CDR3 is TGTGCCAGCAGCAACGCAAACACCGGGGAGCTGTTTTTT.